Following are 4 T cell receptor beta chains from one sample sequenced in a study of lymphopenia after photon versus proton radiotherapy. Repertoires were generated with immunoSEQ multiplex PCR, while TCRdb's copy carries only in-frame clones and drops some. The repertoire holds 55,000 to 70,000 clones, with approximately 91% as singletons. Sequences were derived from peripheral blood, sampled from a patient treated with photon-based radiotherapy. These receptors were collected from a woman in her 70s with pancreatic cancer.

This clone was counted a single time. V is TRBV14 and J is TRBJ1-5; no firm D call. Germline V gives CDR1 SGHDN, CDR2 FVKESK. The ends were cut back, 0 bases at V and 5 bases at J, with 14 bases in the middle. The CDR3 has 16 residues. For the CDR3, the DNA is TGTGCCAGCAGCCAAGACCAGAAAGCGGAAGATCAGCCCCAGCATTTT. Protein sequence: CASSQDQKAEDQPQHF.

The chain is built from TRBV19 and TRBJ1-2, with 8 bases identical to TRBD1. With 7 bases clipped from V and 7 bases from J, the junction kept 11 bases outside the gene matches. Germline V gene lookup returns CDR1 LNHDA and CDR2 SQIVND (reference sequence). CDR3 length: 14 amino acids. As DNA, the CDR3 is TGTGCCAGTACCTCAACTCAGGGGGCAGCTGGCTACACCTTC. This sequence encodes CASTSTQGAAGYTF. Full variable domain (outside the CDR3, taken from reference TRBV19 and TRBJ1-2): DGGITQSPKYLFRKEGQNVTLSCEQNLNHDAMYWYRQDPGQGLRLIYYSQIVNDFQKGDIAEGYSVSREKKESFPLTVTSAQKNPTAFYLCASTSTQGAAGYTFGSGTRLTVV.

The rearrangement uses TRBV19 and TRBJ1-1, with 9 bases aligning to TRBD1. The CDR3 loop spans 13 amino acids. Trimming at V came to 6 bases and at J to 6 bases, leaving 5 bases not matched to a gene. Germline V lookup: CDR1 LNHDA, CDR2 SQIVND (reference sequence). DNA of the CDR3: TGTGCCAGTAGGAGGACAGGGGCAGCTGAAGCTTTCTTT. Protein sequence: CASRRTGAAEAFF.

The V call is TRBV25-1, the J call TRBJ1-1, with no clear D. Germline values: CDR1 MGHDK, CDR2 SYGVNS. Between the trimmed V and J ends, which lost 4 bases and 0 bases, there was a span of 6 bases. CDR3 length equals 13 residues. DNA for the CDR3: TGTGCCAGCAGTGCCAGACTGAACACTGAAGCTTTCTTT. This codes for CASSARLNTEAFF. The full variable domain, completed using reference TRBV25-1 and TRBJ1-1, is EADIYQTPRYLVIGTGKKITLECSQTMGHDKMYWYQQDPGMELHLIHYSYGVNSTEKGDLSSESTVSRIRTEHFPLTLESARPSHTSQYLCASSARLNTEAFFGQGTRLTVV.